One TCR beta chain is described in this entry. The record originates from a study of shared clonotypes between healthy human individuals. Method: immunoSEQ multiplex PCR; TCRdb's copy keeps in-frame clones and lacks some. The data show about a million clones, with approximately 76% seen just once and about 1.5% held by the top ten. The sample taken for sequencing was memory CD4+ T cells sorted from blood. The sample's subset: CD45RA-negative fraction. The source of this sequence is a man between 18 and 29 years old in good health.

This CDR3 is CASSPQTGSREKLFF. For the CDR3, the DNA is TGCGCCAGCAGCCCTCAGACAGGGTCCCGGGAAAAACTGTTTTTT. The chain recombines TRBV5-1 with TRBJ1-4, with 7 bases lining up with TRBD1. The CDR3 length is 15 residues. V was clipped by 4 bases and J by 8 bases; unmatched bases: 11. Per germline, CDR1 SGHRS and CDR2 YFSETQ.